The 11 T cell receptor beta chains in this list originate from one sample, sequenced in a study of cytomegalovirus exposure and HLA in healthy donors. 13 Jbeta primers and 60 Vbeta primers were used for the PCR. Repertoires were generated with immunoSEQ multiplex PCR, while TCRdb's copy carries only in-frame clones and drops some. The sample has about 160,000 clones; 80% to 90% are singletons. Sequencing input: PBMCs. The receptors shown here come from a man aged 18 to 29 in good health and CMV-seronegative.

The V gene is TRBV28, the J gene TRBJ1-2; D is ambiguous. Germline V gene data show CDR1 as MDHEN and CDR2 as SYDVKM. V gave up 6 bases and J gave up 4 bases, with 12 bases separating them. CDR3 length: 13 amino acids. The CDR3 DNA reads as TGTGCCAGCAGCGCAGGCGCATTCTATGGCTACACCTTC. This translates into CASSAGAFYGYTF.

This chain links TRBV11-2 with TRBJ1-3; TRBD1 matches at 9 bases. Germline CDR1 reads SGHAT; CDR2 reads FQNNGV. The ends lost 4 bases at V and 4 bases at J; junction bases unmatched: 5. This CDR3 contains 15 residues. CDR3 sequence reads: CASSSGTGTGNTIYF. The CDR3 DNA reads as TGTGCCAGCAGCTCCGGGACAGGGACAGGAAACACCATATATTTT.

This rearrangement joins TRBV7-6 to TRBJ1-1, with D perhaps TRBD1 (6 bases). V lost 5 bases and J lost 4, with 11 bases in between. The germline gives CDR1 SGHVS, CDR2 FNYEAQ. The CDR3 has 13 amino acids. The CDR3: CASSPGQITEAFF. As DNA, the CDR3 is TGTGCCAGCAGCCCCGGACAGATCACTGAAGCTTTCTTT.

This clone was observed a handful of times. Written as DNA, the CDR3 is TGTGCCAGTAGTACAGGGGGTAGCAATCAGCCCCAGCATTTT. Translating gives CASSTGGSNQPQHF. The J gene is TRBJ1-5, the V gene TRBV19, with 7 positions matching TRBD1. V gave up 4 bases and J gave up 0 bases; unmatched junction bases: 0. Germline CDR1 LNHDA, CDR2 SQIVND (reference sequence). This CDR3 comprises 14 residues.

This chain links TRBV7-2 with TRBJ2-1; maybe TRBD2 (6 bases). The CDR3 sequence is 15 residues long. Between the trimmed V and J ends, which lost 3 bases and 1 base, there was a span of 10 bases. Germline V CDR1 and CDR2: SGHTA, FQGNSA. CDR3 amino acids: CASSFRGASYNEQFF. In DNA form, the CDR3 reads TGTGCCAGCAGCTTTCGCGGGGCATCCTACAATGAGCAGTTCTTC.

In the case of this clone: Distinct nucleotide sequences in the sample also encode this CDR3. The chain is built from TRBV9 and TRBJ2-2, with 10 bases fitting TRBD2. Germline CDR1 and CDR2: SGDLS and YYNGEE. This CDR3 is built from 16 residues. J lost 1 base, V lost 4 bases, and 4 bases had no gene match. This CDR3 is CASSFGLAVNTGELFF. The CDR3 DNA is TGTGCCAGCAGCTTCGGACTAGCGGTGAACACCGGGGAGCTGTTTTTT.

The CDR3, as DNA: TGTGCCACCAGCAGGGATACAGCTTCCTACGAGCAGTACTTC. Protein product: CATSRDTASYEQYF. V gene TRBV15 combines with J gene TRBJ2-7, with D uncertain. Trimming pared 3 bases from V and 1 base from J, leaving 10 bases between. Germline V gene data show CDR1 as LNHNV and CDR2 as YYDKDF (reference sequence). The CDR3 sequence is 14 residues long.

The chain has TRBV19 and TRBJ2-7; no clear D gene. Trimming shortened V by 5 bases and J by 0 bases, and 23 bases separated the two germline ends. The CDR3 sequence is 18 residues long. Germline V gene lookup returns CDR1 LNHDA and CDR2 SQIVND (reference sequence). DNA for the CDR3: TGTGCCAGTAGTCCGATACCCACTCAGGATCCCAACTCCTACGAGCAGTACTTC. Amino acids: CASSPIPTQDPNSYEQYF.

The chain links TRBV28 to TRBJ1-2; no clear D gene. The germline gives CDR1 MDHEN, CDR2 SYDVKM. The length of the CDR3 is 14 residues. V was shortened by 6 bases and J by 10 bases, with 21 bases between the two germline ends. As DNA, the CDR3 is TGTGCCAGCAGGAAACCTGGTTCCGCGGCCGACTACACCTTC. Its translation: CASRKPGSAADYTF.

V and J are TRBV27 and TRBJ1-4, with TRBD1 identical over 8 bases. V lost 0 bases to trimming and J lost 4 bases; unmatched junction nucleotides: 4. CDR1 is MNHEY and CDR2 is SMNVEV in the germline V gene (reference sequence). The CDR3 has 16 amino acids. CDR3 coding DNA: TGTGCCAGCAGTTTATCCACAGGGGGAGGTAATGAAAAACTGTTTTTT. This translates into CASSLSTGGGNEKLFF.

This chain links TRBV9 with TRBJ1-6; D not certain. Germline values: CDR1 SGDLS, CDR2 YYNGEE. The V end was cut by 4 bases, the J end by 7 bases, with 15 bases between. The CDR3 extends over 15 amino acids. The CDR3 DNA follows: TGTGCCAGCAGCCCCCAAGAGCGAACCAATTCACCCCTCCACTTT. Translated: CASSPQERTNSPLHF. Full variable domain (missing parts from reference TRBV9 and TRBJ1-6): DSGVTQTPKHLITATGQRVTLRCSPRSGDLSVYWYQQSLDQGLQFLIQYYNGEERAKGNILERFSAQQFPDLHSELNLSSLELGDSALYFCASSPQERTNSPLHFGNGTRLTVT.